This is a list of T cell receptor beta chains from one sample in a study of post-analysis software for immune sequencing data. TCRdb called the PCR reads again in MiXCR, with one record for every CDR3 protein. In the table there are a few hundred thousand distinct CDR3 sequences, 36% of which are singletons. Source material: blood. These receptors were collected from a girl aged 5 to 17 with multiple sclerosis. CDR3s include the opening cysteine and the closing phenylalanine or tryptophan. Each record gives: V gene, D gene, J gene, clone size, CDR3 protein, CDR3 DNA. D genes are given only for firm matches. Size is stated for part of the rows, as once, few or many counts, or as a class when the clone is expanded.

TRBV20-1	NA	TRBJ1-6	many	CSARGNLVSSYNSPLHF	TGCAGTGCTAGAGGGAACCTAGTCAGCTCCTATAATTCACCCCTCCACTTT
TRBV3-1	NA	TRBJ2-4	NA	CASSLGVLAKTIQYF	TGTGCCAGCAGCCTAGGGGTGTTAGCCAAAACCATTCAGTACTTC
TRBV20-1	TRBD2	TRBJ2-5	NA	CSAPRGLAGANEQYF	TGCAGTGCCCCCCGGGGACTAGCGGGGGCCAATGAGCAGTACTTC
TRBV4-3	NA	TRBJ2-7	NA	CASSQDRDSSDEQYF	TGCGCCAGCAGCCAAGATAGGGATAGTTCGGACGAGCAGTACTTC
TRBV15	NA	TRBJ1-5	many	CATSRRQISNQPQHF	TGTGCCACCAGCAGACGGCAGATTAGCAATCAGCCCCAGCATTTT
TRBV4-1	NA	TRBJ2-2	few	CASSQTAVNTGELFF	TGCGCCAGCAGCCAAACAGCGGTGAACACCGGGGAGCTGTTTTTT
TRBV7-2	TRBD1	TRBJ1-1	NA	CASGFSRQGATEAFF	TGTGCCAGCGGCTTCTCCCGACAGGGGGCCACTGAAGCTTTCTTT
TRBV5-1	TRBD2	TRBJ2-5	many	CASSWREGAETQYF	TGCGCCAGCAGCTGGCGGGAGGGGGCCGAGACCCAGTACTTC
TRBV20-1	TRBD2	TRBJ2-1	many	CSALGLAGGRGEQFF	TGCAGTGCTCTCGGACTAGCGGGAGGGCGCGGTGAGCAGTTCTTC
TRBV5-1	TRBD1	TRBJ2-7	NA	CASNSWLGQGTYEQYF	TGCGCCAGCAACTCGTGGTTGGGACAGGGGACCTACGAGCAGTACTTC
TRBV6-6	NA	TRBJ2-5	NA	CASSYSSNGETQYF	TGTGCCAGCAGTTATTCGAGTAACGGAGAGACCCAGTACTTC
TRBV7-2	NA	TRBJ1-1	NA	CASSLAQVDTEAFF	TGTGCCAGCAGCTTAGCACAGGTGGACACTGAAGCTTTCTTT
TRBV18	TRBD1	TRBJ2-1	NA	CASSFSGTGAPYNEQFF	TGTGCCAGCTCATTTTCCGGGACAGGGGCTCCCTACAATGAGCAGTTCTTC
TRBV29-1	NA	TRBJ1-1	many	CSVAGVTEAFF	TGCAGCGTTGCGGGGGTGACTGAAGCTTTCTTT
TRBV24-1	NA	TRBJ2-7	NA	CATSDLTRVFYEQYF	TGTGCCACCAGTGATTTGACCAGGGTCTTCTACGAGCAGTACTTC
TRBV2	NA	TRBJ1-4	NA	CASRGRRLNEKLFF	TGTGCCAGCAGGGGTAGACGGCTTAATGAAAAACTGTTTTTT
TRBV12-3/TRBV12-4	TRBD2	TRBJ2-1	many	CASKFSPTGGQAGSYNEQFF	TGTGCCAGCAAGTTCTCTCCGACGGGAGGGCAAGCGGGCTCCTACAATGAGCAGTTCTTC
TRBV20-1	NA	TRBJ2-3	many	CSARGPRDIDTQYF	TGCAGTGCTAGAGGCCCCAGGGATATAGATACGCAGTATTTT
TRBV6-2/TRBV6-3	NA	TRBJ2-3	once	CASSYSNYWYTQYF	TGTGCCAGCAGTTACTCGAACTATTGGTATACGCAGTATTTT
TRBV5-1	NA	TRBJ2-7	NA	CASSVGGQSSEQYF	TGCGCCAGCAGCGTGGGGGGACAGTCTAGCGAGCAGTACTTC
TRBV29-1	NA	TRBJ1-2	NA	CSDTMGAGYTF	TGCAGCGATACGATGGGAGCTGGCTACACCTTC
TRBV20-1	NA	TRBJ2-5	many	CSARGKASHSTQYF	TGCAGTGCGAGGGGGAAGGCTAGCCACAGTACCCAGTACTTC